These 10 T cell receptor beta chains were sequenced from one sample in a study of blood T cell repertoires in COVID-19. The protocol was immunoSEQ multiplex PCR, while the TCRdb copy is restricted to in-frame clones and leaves out a portion. The sample includes a few hundred thousand clones, roughly 90% of them seen just once. Sequenced sample: PBMCs or T cells enriched from blood (not recorded which). Receptors originate from a woman aged 25 to 39 who had recovered from COVID-19.

This sequence joins TRBV28 and TRBJ1-2; 9 bases are a match to TRBD1. Germline values: CDR1 MDHEN, CDR2 SYDVKM. Trimming at V came to 4 bases and at J to 7 bases, leaving 7 bases not matched to a gene. This CDR3 comprises 14 residues. The CDR3 nucleotides read TGTGCCAGCAGTTCGGGACAGGGATCGGGTGGCTACACCTTC. It yields the protein CASSSGQGSGGYTF.

V gene TRBV2 combines with J gene TRBJ2-3, with 13 positions matching TRBD2. V shed 6 bases, J shed 6 bases, and the junction held 9 bases outside the gene matches. The CDR3 covers 16 residues. Germline-derived CDR1 and CDR2 are SNHLY and FYNNEI. The CDR3 bases are TGTGCCAGCAGAACCGGGACTAGCGGGATCTCTGATACGCAGTATTTT. This translates into CASRTGTSGISDTQYF.

The rearrangement uses TRBV19 and TRBJ1-5, with 7 bases fitting TRBD1. After removal of 4 bases from V and 2 bases from J, the junction contained 8 bases not matched to a gene. The germline V gene has CDR1 LNHDA and CDR2 SQIVND (reference sequence). The CDR3 sequence is 16 residues long. CDR3 bases: TGTGCCAGTAGTACAAGAGACAGGGCTGGCAATCAGCCCCAGCATTTT. Amino acids: CASSTRDRAGNQPQHF. The full variable domain, completed using reference TRBV19 and TRBJ1-5, is DGGITQSPKYLFRKEGQNVTLSCEQNLNHDAMYWYRQDPGQGLRLIYYSQIVNDFQKGDIAEGYSVSREKKESFPLTVTSAQKNPTAFYLCASSTRDRAGNQPQHFGDGTRLSIL.

The chain is built from TRBV11-1 and TRBJ2-1; D uncertain. Trimming shortened V by 2 bases and J by 5 bases, and 10 bases separated the two germline ends. Germline V gene sequence: CDR1 SGHAT, CDR2 FQDESV (reference sequence). The CDR3 has 14 residues. This chain's CDR3 is CASSLFAENNEQFF. CDR3 DNA: TGTGCCAGCAGCTTATTTGCGGAAAACAATGAGCAGTTCTTC. Full variable domain (remainder filled in from reference TRBV11-1 and TRBJ2-1): EAEVAQSPRYKITEKSQAVAFWCDPISGHATLYWYRQILGQGPELLVQFQDESVVDDSQLPKDRFSAERLKGVDSTLKIQPAELGDSAMYLCASSLFAENNEQFFGPGTRLTVL.

The V call is TRBV18, the J call TRBJ2-1; 11 bases fit TRBD2. Germline lookup yields CDR1 KGHSH and CDR2 LQKENI. Germline trimming cut 4 bases from V and 9 bases from J; bases unmatched to any gene: 11. The CDR3 extends over 16 amino acids. The CDR3 DNA follows: TGTGCCAGCTCACTTCCGAGTAGCGGGAGGGCCGGTGAGCAGTTCTTC. The encoded protein is CASSLPSSGRAGEQFF.

The chain couples TRBV7-6 to TRBJ1-1; possibly TRBD1 for D (5 bases). Germline CDR1 and CDR2: SGHVS and FNYEAQ. V was cut by 11 bases and J by 2 bases, with 15 bases left in between. This CDR3 spans 13 amino acids. In DNA, the CDR3 is TGTGCCTCGGGGCGGGGATTAAACACTGAAGCTTTCTTT. Protein: CASGRGLNTEAFF. The whole variable domain, remainder taken from reference TRBV7-6 and TRBJ1-1, is GAGVSQSPRYKVTKRGQDVALRCDPISGHVSLYWYRQALGQGPEFLTYFNYEAQQDKSGLPNDRFSAERPEGSISTLTIQRTEQRDSAMYRCASGRGLNTEAFFGQGTRLTVV.

The chain couples TRBV18 to TRBJ2-1; D is unclear. Germline V CDR1 and CDR2: KGHSH, LQKENI. The V and J ends lost 8 bases and 0 bases respectively, with 11 bases between them. The CDR3 covers 14 residues. CDR3 DNA sequence: TGTGCCAGCAAACCGTCCAGCTCCTACAATGAGCAGTTCTTC. It encodes CASKPSSSYNEQFF. Combining the CDR3 with reference TRBV18 and TRBJ2-1 gives the whole variable domain NAGVMQNPRHLVRRRGQEARLRCSPMKGHSHVYWYRQLPEEGLKFMVYLQKENIIDESGMPKERFSAEFPKEGPSILRIQQVVRGDSAAYFCASKPSSSYNEQFFGPGTRLTVL.

This chain joins TRBV24-1 and TRBJ2-2, with D perhaps TRBD1 (5 bases). V dropped 5 bases and J dropped 1 base, with 10 bases sitting between them. Germline assignment: CDR1 KGHDR and CDR2 SFDVKD. The length of the CDR3 is 15 residues. The CDR3 sequence is CATSVGQGNTGELFF. As DNA, the CDR3 is TGTGCCACCAGTGTTGGTCAGGGGAACACCGGGGAGCTGTTTTTT.

The chain joins TRBV6-5 to TRBJ2-1, with TRBD2 identical over 9 bases. Germline CDR1 is MNHEY and CDR2 is SVGAGI. This CDR3 is 15 amino acids long. Losses at the gene ends were 8 bases for V and 4 bases for J; bases not matched to a gene: 9. CDR3 in amino acids: CASGLSSGAYNEQFF. Here the CDR3 DNA reads TGTGCCAGCGGCTTGTCTAGCGGGGCATACAATGAGCAGTTCTTC.

The chain employs TRBV28 and TRBJ2-7, with D maybe TRBD2 (5 bases). V lost 1 base, J lost 7 bases, and 17 bases lay in between. The germline V gene encodes CDR1 MDHEN and CDR2 SYDVKM. This CDR3 spans 15 amino acids. CDR3 loop: CASSLLGLPRGEQYF. The CDR3 DNA sequence: TGTGCCAGCAGTTTATTAGGACTCCCTCGGGGAGAGCAGTACTTC.